The rows below give T cell receptor beta chains drawn from one sample of a study of Ad26.COV2.S vaccination and SARS-CoV-2 variants. Repertoires were generated with immunoSEQ multiplex PCR, while TCRdb's copy carries only in-frame clones and drops some. The sample comprises roughly 380,000 clones, around 86% of which are singletons, and around 3.7% rests with the top ten. This specimen was peripheral blood, taken in a trial of Ad26.COV2.S vaccine versus placebo. Receptors were obtained from a person aged 18 to 59 who received the Ad26.COV2.S COVID-19 vaccine or a placebo. The CDR3 runs from the conserved cysteine through the conserved F or W. The D gene is left open where the match is weak. Part of the rows lack a size; the others show once, few, many or a class for expanded clones.

TRBV6-1	-	-	TRBJ1-6	CASSEGQPNSPLHF	TGTGCCAGCAGTGAAGGACAGCCTAATTCACCCCTCCACTTT
TRBV9	-	TRBD1	TRBJ2-2	CASSVAGGSTGELFF	TGTGCCAGCAGCGTAGCAGGGGGCAGCACCGGGGAGCTGTTTTTT
TRBV4-1	-	-	TRBJ2-1	CASSQIPGAISYNEQFF	TGCGCCAGCAGCCAGATCCCGGGAGCGATCTCCTACAATGAGCAGTTCTTC
TRBV4-1	-	TRBD2	TRBJ2-1	CASTLYTGGSSYNEQFF	TGCGCCAGCACCCTATATACGGGGGGGTCCTCCTACAATGAGCAGTTCTTC
TRBV5-5	-	-	TRBJ1-3	CASSFFAGDSGNTIYF	TGTGCCAGCAGCTTCTTTGCAGGGGACTCTGGAAACACCATATATTTT
TRBV14	-	-	TRBJ2-7	CASSQYFRDEQYF	TGTGCCAGCAGCCAATATTTCAGGGACGAGCAGTACTTC
TRBV30	-	-	TRBJ1-6	CAWRRGVGNSPLHF	TGTGCCTGGAGACGGGGTGTGGGGAATTCACCCCTCCACTTT
TRBV6-5	-	-	TRBJ1-1	CASSIQGGNTEAFF	TGTGCCAGCAGTATACAGGGTGGGAACACTGAAGCTTTCTTT
TRBV5-3	-	TRBD1	TRBJ1-2	CARSMGTGSFYGYTF	TGTGCCAGAAGTATGGGGACAGGGTCCTTCTATGGCTACACCTTC
TRBV5-4	-	-	TRBJ2-6	CASSLEAGTGANVLTF	TGTGCCAGCAGCTTGGAGGCAGGGACTGGGGCCAACGTCCTGACTTTC
TRBV4-1	-	TRBD1	TRBJ2-7	CASSQDGTGLRLEQYF	TGCGCCAGCAGCCAAGATGGGACAGGCCTCCGCTTGGAGCAGTACTTC
TRBV5-1	many	TRBD1	TRBJ1-2	CASSLGTGGYGYTF	TGCGCCAGCAGCTTGGGTACAGGGGGCTATGGCTACACCTTC
TRBV11-3	-	-	TRBJ1-1	CASSLVRETEAFF	TGTGCCAGCAGCTTAGTCCGGGAGACTGAAGCTTTCTTT
TRBV21-1	-	-	TRBJ2-2	CASPCRGTGELFF	TGTGCCAGCCCTTGTCGGGGGACCGGGGAGCTGTTTTTT
TRBV19	once	-	TRBJ2-7	CASSRGGTSYEQYF	TGTGCCAGCTCTAGAGGGGGGACCTCCTACGAGCAGTACTTC
TRBV5-4	-	-	TRBJ2-7	CASSLDREQYF	TGTGCCAGCAGCTTGGACAGAGAGCAGTACTTC
TRBV30	-	TRBD1	TRBJ1-3	CAGDSETSGNTIYF	TGTGCCGGGGACAGTGAAACCTCTGGAAACACCATATATTTT
TRBV21-1	-	-	TRBJ1-1	CASSKAGLNTEAFF	TGTGCCAGCAGCAAGGCGGGCTTGAACACTGAAGCTTTCTTT
TRBV24-1	-	-	TRBJ2-2	CATSDSLVNTGELFF	TGTGCCACCAGTGATTCCCTGGTGAACACCGGGGAGCTGTTTTTT
TRBV27	-	TRBD1	TRBJ1-2	CASRRQGGGYTF	TGTGCCAGCAGGAGACAGGGTGGTGGCTACACCTTC
TRBV6-5	-	TRBD1	TRBJ1-5	CASSYSGQGAQPQHF	TGTGCCAGCAGTTACTCGGGGCAGGGGGCACAGCCCCAGCATTTT
TRBV30	-	-	TRBJ1-1	CAWTSMSEAFF	TGTGCCTGGACCTCAATGTCTGAAGCTTTCTTT
TRBV7-2	once	TRBD1	TRBJ2-5	CASSYLHEGALWETQYF	TGTGCCAGCAGCTATCTTCATGAGGGGGCTTTATGGGAGACCCAGTACTTC
TRBV20-1	-	TRBD1	TRBJ1-1	CRDRGGSEAFF	TGCAGGGACAGGGGAGGGTCTGAAGCTTTCTTT
TRBV6-6	few	TRBD1	TRBJ1-4	CASSRQGGNEKLFF	TGTGCCAGCAGCCGACAGGGGGGGAATGAAAAACTGTTTTTT
TRBV19	-	TRBD1	TRBJ1-1	CASSKSQGGYTEAFF	TGTGCCAGTAGTAAATCACAGGGGGGGTACACTGAAGCTTTCTTT